The rows below give T cell receptor beta chains drawn from one sample of a study of blood T cells in healthy people across ages. MiXCR was run by TCRdb on the 5' RACE reads, yielding one entry per CDR3 protein. This table holds fewer than 750,000 distinct CDR3 sequences, more than 45% found once. The sequenced sample consisted of blood. The receptors here all came from an elderly woman in good health. The CDR3 runs from the conserved cysteine through the conserved F or W. A D gene is named only where the DNA matches it firmly. Rows may omit the clone size; those that give it use once, few, many or a size class.

CDR3 DNA,CDR3 protein,D gene,J gene,V gene,clone size
TGCGCCAGCAGCCAACGGACAGGGGGAGGGGATACGCGGTATTTT,CASSQRTGGGDTRYF,TRBD1,TRBJ2-3,TRBV4-1,NA
TGTACCAGCGGCCTACAGGGCGGGATGAGAAATGAGCAGTTCTTC,CTSGLQGGMRNEQFF,NA,TRBJ2-1,TRBV7-2,NA
TGTGCCACCAGCAAGACAGGGCGAGAGACCCAGTACTTC,CATSKTGRETQYF,TRBD1,TRBJ2-5,TRBV15,NA
TGTGCCAGCAGCCAAGTAGTCGCGGGTGTTTCAGATACGCAGTATTTT,CASSQVVAGVSDTQYF,NA,TRBJ2-3,TRBV4-2,NA
TGTGCCAGCTCGTCGGGACACGAAGCCTCCTACGAGCAGTACTTC,CASSSGHEASYEQYF,NA,TRBJ2-7,TRBV18,few
TGTGCCAGCAGCACCCCAGCGACCAATGAGCAGTACTTC,CASSTPATNEQYF,NA,TRBJ2-7,TRBV6-5,NA
TGTGCTAGTGGTTTGGTATGGCCAACGACTGAAGCTTTCTTT,CASGLVWPTTEAFF,NA,TRBJ1-1,TRBV12-5,NA
TGCGCCAGCAGCGTGAATCCAGGGAACTATGGTTACACCTTC,CASSVNPGNYGYTF,NA,TRBJ1-2,TRBV5-1,NA
TGTGCCAGCAGCACCGGACTGAGGGAGACCCAGTACTTC,CASSTGLRETQYF,NA,TRBJ2-5,TRBV11-1,NA
TGCAGTGCTAGAGATTTTGGGGGTCGGGTCGGAACCTACAATGAGCAGTTCTTC,CSARDFGGRVGTYNEQFF,NA,TRBJ2-1,TRBV20-1,NA
TGTGCCAGCAGCCCTTACAGTGGGACTAGCGGGAGGGCCTTCAATGAGCAGTTCTTC,CASSPYSGTSGRAFNEQFF,TRBD2,TRBJ2-1,TRBV25-1,NA
TGTGCCAGCAGTGAAAGAATAGCGGGGGGTGCAGATACGCAGTATTTT,CASSERIAGGADTQYF,TRBD2,TRBJ2-3,TRBV2,many
TGTGCCAGCAGTTTGACCGGGACAGGTACCCACGAGCAGTACTTC,CASSLTGTGTHEQYF,TRBD1,TRBJ2-7,TRBV28,NA
TGCAGCGTTATATCGAGTGCCAGGGGCTTTCCGGAGACCCAGTACTTC,CSVISSARGFPETQYF,NA,TRBJ2-5,TRBV29-1,few
TGTGCCACCGGCCCGGGGTTCGGCACAGATACGCAGTATTTT,CATGPGFGTDTQYF,NA,TRBJ2-3,TRBV24-1,NA
TGTGCCAGCAGTGAACCTTCTAGGTCCCGGCAGGAGACCCAGTACTTC,CASSEPSRSRQETQYF,NA,TRBJ2-5,TRBV2,NA
TGCGCCAGCAGCGTGACTGGAGGCCAAAACGGGGATACGCAGTATTTT,CASSVTGGQNGDTQYF,NA,TRBJ2-3,TRBV5-1,many
TGTGCCAGCAGTTACGGGGCACTCAATGAGCAGTTCTTC,CASSYGALNEQFF,NA,TRBJ2-1,TRBV27,NA
TGTGCCAGCAGTGGCAGGGGCTCCGGGGAGCTGTTTTTT,CASSGRGSGELFF,NA,TRBJ2-2,TRBV2,NA
TGTGCCAGCCCGCACTCGGGAAACGTCCTGACTTTC,CASPHSGNVLTF,NA,TRBJ2-6,TRBV7-2,NA
TGTGCCAGCAGTGAAAAGGGGAACACTGAAGCTTTCTTT,CASSEKGNTEAFF,NA,TRBJ1-1,TRBV6-1,NA
TGTGCCAGCAGCCAAGCACACGGGACCTACGAGCAGTACTTC,CASSQAHGTYEQYF,NA,TRBJ2-7,TRBV4-2,NA
TGTGCCAGCAGCTACCGGGACTTAACCTACGAGCAGTACTTC,CASSYRDLTYEQYF,NA,TRBJ2-7,TRBV7-9,few
TGCAGTGCTAGAGGCCTGGGGACGGGTAGTTATGGCCACACCTTC,CSARGLGTGSYGHTF,NA,TRBJ1-2,TRBV20-1,NA
TGCAGCGTTGAAGAATCCCCACAAGAGACCCAGTACTTC,CSVEESPQETQYF,NA,TRBJ2-5,TRBV29-1,NA
TGTGCCAGCAGTCCCTGGACGGCGACGGCTAACTACGAGCAGTACTTC,CASSPWTATANYEQYF,NA,TRBJ2-7,TRBV27,few
TGTGCCAGCAGCGTAGCCAGGGGGCTGCAAGAGACCCAGTACTTC,CASSVARGLQETQYF,TRBD1,TRBJ2-5,TRBV9,once
TGTGCCAGCAGTGAAGCTCCCGGGACGGGATCCTACAATGAGCAGTACTTC,CASSEAPGTGSYNEQYF,NA,TRBJ2-7,TRBV2,NA
TGTGCCACCAGCAGAGATTATGGGGCGGCGGAAGCTTTCTTT,CATSRDYGAAEAFF,NA,TRBJ1-1,TRBV15,few
TGTGCCAGCTCCTCGGGAGACGGAGGAATACTCTCTGGAAACACCATATATTTT,CASSSGDGGILSGNTIYF,NA,TRBJ1-3,TRBV18,NA
TGCAGCGTTAGCGGGACGGCTGTCGGTGAGACCCAGTACTTC,CSVSGTAVGETQYF,TRBD2,TRBJ2-5,TRBV29-1,NA
TGTGCCAGCAGCCAAGGTAGCTGGGGCAGTGAAAAACTGTTTTTT,CASSQGSWGSEKLFF,NA,TRBJ1-4,TRBV3-1,NA
TGTGCCAGCAGCTTAGAAGGCGCAGGGGGGGGAGCTGAAGCTTTCTTT,CASSLEGAGGGAEAFF,TRBD1,TRBJ1-1,TRBV13,many
TGTGCCAGCAGCCTTGTCGGCCCCCCCAATTCACCCCTCCACTTT,CASSLVGPPNSPLHF,NA,TRBJ1-6,TRBV7-2,NA
TGTGCCAGCAGCAAACGGGGACTAGCGGGGGGTTCCTACGAGCAGTACTTC,CASSKRGLAGGSYEQYF,NA,TRBJ2-7,TRBV21-1,few
TGCAGTGCTAGAGGAGGGGTTAACTCACCCCTCCACTTT,CSARGGVNSPLHF,NA,TRBJ1-6,TRBV20-1,NA
TGTGCCAGCAGTCTAGACGGGTCCAAGAGAACCCAGTACTTC,CASSLDGSKRTQYF,NA,TRBJ2-5,TRBV12-3/TRBV12-4,few
TGTGCCAGCAGTCGGGGACCCCAGAATTCACCCCTCCACTTT,CASSRGPQNSPLHF,NA,TRBJ1-6,TRBV12-3/TRBV12-4,many
TGCAGTGCTAGAGAGGGGACAGACAATGAGCAGTTCTTC,CSAREGTDNEQFF,TRBD1,TRBJ2-1,TRBV20-1,few
TGCGCCAGCACTGACGGGAACACTGAAGCTTTCTTT,CASTDGNTEAFF,NA,TRBJ1-1,TRBV5-1,many
TGCAGCGTTGAGATGAGGGACCGCGACACAGATACGCAGTATTTT,CSVEMRDRDTDTQYF,NA,TRBJ2-3,TRBV29-1,many
TGTGCCAGCAGGCGACTAGCTTCGAATGAGCAGTACTTC,CASRRLASNEQYF,TRBD2,TRBJ2-7,TRBV6-6,few
TGCGCCAGCAGCATGAGCGGGAGCGGCTACGAGCAGTACTTC,CASSMSGSGYEQYF,TRBD2,TRBJ2-7,TRBV5-1,many
TGCAGTGCTAGGAGCAGGGTCAGCTCCTATAATTCACCCCTCCACTTT,CSARSRVSSYNSPLHF,NA,TRBJ1-6,TRBV20-1,many
TGCAGTGCCCCCGGGTGGTACGAGCAGTACTTC,CSAPGWYEQYF,NA,TRBJ2-7,TRBV20-1,NA
TGCAGCGTTCGACAGGCCTACGAGCAGTACTTC,CSVRQAYEQYF,NA,TRBJ2-7,TRBV29-1,NA
TGTGCCACCAGCAGAGAGGGCGGAATCTACGAGCAGTACTTC,CATSREGGIYEQYF,NA,TRBJ2-7,TRBV15,NA
TGTGCCAGCAGAACGGACAGGGGTTGGGATCAGCCCCAGCATTTT,CASRTDRGWDQPQHF,TRBD1,TRBJ1-5,TRBV6-2/TRBV6-3,NA
TGTGCCAGCAGCGTAAGTTGGGGCGGAGAGACCCAGTACTTC,CASSVSWGGETQYF,NA,TRBJ2-5,TRBV9,many
TGTGCCAGCAGTTACTGGGACAAACAAGAGACCCAGTACTTC,CASSYWDKQETQYF,NA,TRBJ2-5,TRBV6-2/TRBV6-3,once
TGCAGTGCTAGAGCTGGAGCCGGGGAGCTGTTTTTT,CSARAGAGELFF,NA,TRBJ2-2,TRBV20-1,NA
TGCAGCGTTGAACGGGGGTCTCAAGAGACCCAGTACTTC,CSVERGSQETQYF,NA,TRBJ2-5,TRBV29-1,many
TGTGCCTGGAGACGTCCGGGACAGGGGAGGGGCGAGCAGTACTTC,CAWRRPGQGRGEQYF,TRBD1,TRBJ2-7,TRBV30,NA
TGCAGTGCCGCGAAAAGCTCCTACGAGCAGTACTTC,CSAAKSSYEQYF,NA,TRBJ2-7,TRBV20-1,many
TGTGCCTGGAGCCTAGGGTCGGCTCAGCATTTT,CAWSLGSAQHF,NA,TRBJ1-5,TRBV30,NA